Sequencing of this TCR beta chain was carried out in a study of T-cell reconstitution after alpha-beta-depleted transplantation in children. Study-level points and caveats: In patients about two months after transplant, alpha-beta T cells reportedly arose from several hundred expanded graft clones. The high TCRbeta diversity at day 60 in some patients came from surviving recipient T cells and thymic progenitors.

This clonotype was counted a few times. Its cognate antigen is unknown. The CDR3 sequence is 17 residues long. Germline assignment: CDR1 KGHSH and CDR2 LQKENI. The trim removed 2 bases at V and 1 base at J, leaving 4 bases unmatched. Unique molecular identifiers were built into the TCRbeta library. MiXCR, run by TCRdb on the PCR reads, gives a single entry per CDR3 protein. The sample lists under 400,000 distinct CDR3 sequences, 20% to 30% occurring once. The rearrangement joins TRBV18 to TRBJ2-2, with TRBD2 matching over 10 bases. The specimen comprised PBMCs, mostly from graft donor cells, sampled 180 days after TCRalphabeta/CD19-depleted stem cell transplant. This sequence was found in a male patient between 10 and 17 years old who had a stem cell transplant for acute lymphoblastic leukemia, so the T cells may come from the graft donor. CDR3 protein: CASSPRRLAGNTGELFF. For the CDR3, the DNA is TGTGCCAGCTCACCAAGAAGACTAGCGGGGAACACCGGGGAGCTGTTTTTT.